The 6 T cell receptor beta chains below come from one sample, sequenced in a study of blood T cells in healthy people across ages. The use of a sample-barcoded 5' primer and a J-beta primer mix characterized a second PCR of about 7 to 12 cycles. From the 5' RACE reads, TCRdb called clonotypes with MiXCR, one entry per CDR3 protein. The table lists fewer than 950,000 distinct CDR3 sequences, under 40% of them singletons. Sequencing used blood. The receptors derive from a man aged 18 to 30 in good health.

This sequence joins TRBV3-1 and TRBJ2-4; unclear D gene. The J call may be wrong; the DNA end is better matched by TRBJ2-7. There are 16 residues in the CDR3. CDR1 is LGHDT and CDR2 is YNNKEL in the germline V gene (reference sequence). Here the CDR3 reads CASSQDIPQPTYEQYF. The CDR3 DNA is TGTGCCAGCAGCCAAGATATCCCACAGCCTACCTACGAGCAGTACTTC.

In this sample, this clonotype turned up a few times. J is TRBJ1-5 and V is TRBV20-1; D possibly corresponds to TRBD1 (6 bases). The germline V gene encodes CDR1 DFQATT and CDR2 SNEGSKA (reference sequence). V lost 4 bases to trimming and J lost 8 bases, with 15 bases between them. The CDR3 length is 13 residues. CDR3 protein: CSAKDSQMKPQHF. DNA for the CDR3: TGCAGTGCTAAGGACAGTCAAATGAAGCCCCAGCATTTT.

This clonotype was seen a few times. V is TRBV7-9 and J is TRBJ2-1, with D perhaps TRBD2 (6 bases). This CDR3 spans 15 amino acids. Germline CDR1 SEHNR, CDR2 FQNEAQ (reference sequence). Trimming shortened V by 5 bases and J by 4 bases, and 15 bases separated the two germline ends. CDR3 amino acids: CASSIRDWQYNEQFF. CDR3 in DNA: TGTGCCAGCAGCATCCGGGACTGGCAGTACAATGAGCAGTTCTTC.

CDR3 loop: CSVAGRYTDTQYF. In nucleotides, the CDR3 is TGCAGCGTTGCAGGACGATACACAGATACGCAGTATTTT. The chain links TRBV29-1 to TRBJ2-3; no definite D call. CDR3 length: 13 amino acids. Germline V gene data show CDR1 as SQVTM and CDR2 as ANQGSEA. The V end lost 4 bases, the J end lost 2 bases, and 10 bases lay between the germline ends.

This clonotype was recorded at least ten times. The chain couples TRBV4-3 to TRBJ1-6; 9 bases are a match to TRBD1. This CDR3 has 15 residues. The germline CDR1 and CDR2 sequences are LGHNA and YSLEER. The V gene end was trimmed by 4 bases and the J gene end by 6 bases; junction bases not matched to a gene: 4. The CDR3 here is CASSLGTGRNSPLHF. The CDR3, as DNA: TGCGCCAGCAGCCTGGGGACAGGGCGTAATTCACCCCTCCACTTT.

This chain connects TRBV10-3 to TRBJ2-1; 8 bases line up with TRBD2. CDR1 is ENHRY, CDR2 SYGVKD, per germline. V gave up 11 bases and J gave up 6 bases; unmatched junction bases: 12. The CDR3 is 14 residues long. Written as DNA, the CDR3 is TGTGCCTCACGGTCGACTAGCGAAAGCAATGAGCAGTTCTTC. Protein product: CASRSTSESNEQFF.